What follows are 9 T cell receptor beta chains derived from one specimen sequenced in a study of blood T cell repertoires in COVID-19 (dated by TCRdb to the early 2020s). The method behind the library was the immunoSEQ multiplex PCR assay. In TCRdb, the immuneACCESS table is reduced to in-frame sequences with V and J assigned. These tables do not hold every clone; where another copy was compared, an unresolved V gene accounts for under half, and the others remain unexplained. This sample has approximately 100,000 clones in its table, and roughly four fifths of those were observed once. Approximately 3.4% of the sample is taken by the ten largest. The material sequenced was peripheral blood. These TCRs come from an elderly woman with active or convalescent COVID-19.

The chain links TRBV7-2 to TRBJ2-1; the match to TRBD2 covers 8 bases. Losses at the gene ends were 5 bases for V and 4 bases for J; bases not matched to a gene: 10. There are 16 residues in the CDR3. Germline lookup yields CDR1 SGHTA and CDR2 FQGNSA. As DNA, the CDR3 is TGTGCCAGCAGCCTTAGAAGCGGGGGACAATACAATGAGCAGTTCTTC. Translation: CASSLRSGGQYNEQFF.

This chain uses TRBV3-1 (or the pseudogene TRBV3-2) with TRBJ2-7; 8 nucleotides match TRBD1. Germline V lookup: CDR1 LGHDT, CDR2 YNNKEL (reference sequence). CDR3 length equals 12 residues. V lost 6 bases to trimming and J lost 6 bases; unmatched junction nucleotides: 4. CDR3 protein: CASRSTGVEQYF. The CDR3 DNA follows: TGTGCCAGCAGGTCGACAGGGGTCGAGCAGTACTTC.

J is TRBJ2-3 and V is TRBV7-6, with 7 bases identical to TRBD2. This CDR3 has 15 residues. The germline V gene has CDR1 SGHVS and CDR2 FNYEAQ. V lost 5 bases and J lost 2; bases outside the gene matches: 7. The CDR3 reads CASSPGLGITDTQYF. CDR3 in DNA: TGTGCCAGCAGCCCTGGACTAGGAATCACAGATACGCAGTATTTT.

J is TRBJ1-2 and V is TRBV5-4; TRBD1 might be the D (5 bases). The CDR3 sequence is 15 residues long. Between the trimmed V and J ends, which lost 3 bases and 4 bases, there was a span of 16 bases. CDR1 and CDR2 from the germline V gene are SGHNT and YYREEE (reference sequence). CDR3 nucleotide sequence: TGTGCCAGCAGCTATCCAGGGCGGCTCCTCTATGGCTACACCTTC. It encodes CASSYPGRLLYGYTF.

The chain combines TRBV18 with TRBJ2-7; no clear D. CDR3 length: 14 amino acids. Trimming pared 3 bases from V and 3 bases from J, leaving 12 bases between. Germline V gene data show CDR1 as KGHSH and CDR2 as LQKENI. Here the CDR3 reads CASSPRRDGYEQYF. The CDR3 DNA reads TGTGCCAGCTCACCGCGGCGAGACGGCTACGAGCAGTACTTC.

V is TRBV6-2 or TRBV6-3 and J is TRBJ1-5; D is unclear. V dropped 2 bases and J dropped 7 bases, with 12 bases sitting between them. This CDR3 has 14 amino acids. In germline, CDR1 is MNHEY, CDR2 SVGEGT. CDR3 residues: CASSYGGPWQPQHF. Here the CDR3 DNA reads TGTGCCAGCAGTTACGGTGGCCCCTGGCAGCCCCAGCATTTT.

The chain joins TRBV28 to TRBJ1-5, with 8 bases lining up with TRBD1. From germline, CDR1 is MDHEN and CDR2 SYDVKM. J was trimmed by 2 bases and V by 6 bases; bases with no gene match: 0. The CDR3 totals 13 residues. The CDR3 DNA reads TGTGCCAGCAGGGGACAGGGCAATCAGCCCCAGCATTTT. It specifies CASRGQGNQPQHF.

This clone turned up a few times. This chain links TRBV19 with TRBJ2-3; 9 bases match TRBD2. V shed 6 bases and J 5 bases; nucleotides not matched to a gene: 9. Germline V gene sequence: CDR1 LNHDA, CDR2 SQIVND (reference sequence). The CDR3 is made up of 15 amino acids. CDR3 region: CASRPSGEGGDTQYF. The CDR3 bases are TGTGCCAGTAGGCCTAGCGGGGAGGGTGGAGATACGCAGTATTTT. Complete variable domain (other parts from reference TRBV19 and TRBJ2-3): DGGITQSPKYLFRKEGQNVTLSCEQNLNHDAMYWYRQDPGQGLRLIYYSQIVNDFQKGDIAEGYSVSREKKESFPLTVTSAQKNPTAFYLCASRPSGEGGDTQYFGPGTRLTVL.

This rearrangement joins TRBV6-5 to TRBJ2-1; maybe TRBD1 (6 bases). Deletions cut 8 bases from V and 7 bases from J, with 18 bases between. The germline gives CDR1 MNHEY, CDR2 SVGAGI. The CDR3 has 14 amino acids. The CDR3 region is CASGDWGPINEQFF. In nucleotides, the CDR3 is TGTGCCAGCGGGGATTGGGGGCCCATAAATGAGCAGTTCTTC.